These T cell receptor beta chains were read from a single sample in a study of naive and memory T cell subsets. TCRdb itself ran the UMI-ligation and nested PCR reads through MiXCR, one entry per CDR3 protein. The data hold some 31,000 distinct CDR3 sequences, with roughly 18% observed a single time. Sequencing was carried out using effector memory CD4+ T cells from blood. Receptors originate from a human donor in good health. CDR3s include the opening cysteine and the closing phenylalanine or tryptophan. D genes are given only for firm matches. Clone sizes are given selectively: once, few, many, or a class where the clone is expanded.

j_call,d_call,v_call,clone_size,cdr3_aa,cdr3_nt
TRBJ2-7,TRBD2,TRBV28,medium-sized,CASGSRRRESYEQYF,TGTGCCAGCGGGTCGCGGCGGCGGGAGTCCTACGAGCAGTACTTC
TRBJ1-2,-,TRBV28,-,CASSGGSYGYTF,TGTGCCAGCAGTGGGGGTAGCTATGGCTACACCTTC
TRBJ2-7,-,TRBV3-1,few,CASSQDPGMAYEQYF,TGTGCCAGCAGCCAAGATCCGGGTATGGCCTACGAGCAGTACTTC
TRBJ2-2,-,TRBV29-1,-,CSVAGGLLATGELFF,TGCAGCGTCGCAGGGGGGTTGTTGGCCACCGGGGAGCTGTTTTTT
TRBJ1-5,-,TRBV20-1,few,CSAQDTAFNQPQHF,TGCAGTGCCCAGGACACAGCCTTCAATCAGCCCCAGCATTTT
TRBJ2-1,-,TRBV20-1,-,CSARDVVGRLYNEQFF,TGCAGTGCTAGAGACGTTGTGGGGAGACTGTACAATGAGCAGTTCTTC
TRBJ2-1,TRBD2,TRBV12-3/TRBV12-4,few,CASSPPGLQSSYNEQFF,TGTGCCAGCAGTCCCCCGGGACTACAAAGCTCCTACAATGAGCAGTTCTTC
TRBJ1-4,TRBD1,TRBV30,-,CAWSEGQGIEKLFF,TGTGCCTGGAGTGAGGGACAGGGTATTGAAAAACTGTTTTTT
TRBJ1-1,-,TRBV20-1,medium-sized,CSASPKGVYTEAFF,TGCAGTGCTAGCCCTAAGGGGGTGTACACTGAAGCTTTCTTT
TRBJ1-1,TRBD1,TRBV6-5,-,CASSLDRAGNTEAFF,TGTGCCAGCAGTTTGGACAGGGCGGGGAACACTGAAGCTTTCTTT
TRBJ1-6,-,TRBV20-1,-,CSARRNDNSPLHF,TGCAGTGCTAGGCGGAATGATAATTCACCCCTCCACTTT
TRBJ2-3,TRBD1,TRBV27,few,CASSFWTGTDTQYF,TGTGCCAGCAGTTTTTGGACAGGGACAGATACGCAGTATTTT
TRBJ1-1,-,TRBV5-1,many,CASSLQGGLTEAFF,TGCGCCAGCAGCTTACAAGGGGGGCTCACTGAAGCTTTCTTT
TRBJ1-5,-,TRBV15,few,CATSGTGSRQPQHF,TGTGCCACCAGCGGAACAGGGTCGAGGCAGCCCCAGCATTTT
TRBJ1-6,-,TRBV6-5,few,CASSPNRPAANSPLHF,TGTGCCAGCAGTCCCAATCGCCCCGCGGCTAATTCACCCCTCCACTTT
TRBJ1-5,TRBD1,TRBV29-1,medium-sized,CSVAGGLLGNQPQHF,TGCAGCGTTGCAGGGGGTCTATTGGGAAATCAGCCCCAGCATTTT
TRBJ2-1,-,TRBV19,few,CASRFGAGQGNEQFF,TGTGCCAGTAGGTTCGGTGCGGGGCAGGGGAATGAGCAGTTCTTC
TRBJ2-2,-,TRBV7-8,-,CGSAFSRDRRFAGELFF,TGTGGCAGCGCCTTCTCGAGGGACCGGCGTTTCGCCGGGGAGCTGTTTTTT
TRBJ2-7,-,TRBV27,-,CASSLKPLDPPYEQYF,TGTGCCAGCAGTTTAAAACCCCTAGACCCGCCCTACGAGCAGTACTTC
TRBJ2-1,-,TRBV28,-,CASSLRGGQANF,TGTGCCAGCAGTTTAAGGGGAGGACAGGCAAACTTC
TRBJ2-1,TRBD2,TRBV2,-,CASRWREGPNEQFF,TGTGCCAGCAGATGGCGGGAGGGCCCCAATGAGCAGTTCTTC
TRBJ1-6,-,TRBV12-3/TRBV12-4,few,CASSFWTYNSPLHF,TGTGCCAGCAGTTTCTGGACGTATAATTCACCCCTCCACTTT
TRBJ2-7,TRBD2,TRBV27,medium-sized,CASSPLSGSSTFYEQYF,TGTGCCAGCAGTCCTCTCAGCGGGAGTTCGACATTCTACGAGCAGTACTTC
TRBJ1-5,-,TRBV28,many,CASSPQGSWTQHF,TGTGCCAGCAGTCCCCAGGGGTCCTGGACCCAGCATTTT
TRBJ2-7,-,TRBV10-2,-,CATLHGDYEQYF,TGCGCCACCTTACACGGCGATTACGAGCAGTACTTC
TRBJ2-3,-,TRBV6-5,few,CASRRHTDTQYF,TGTGCCAGCAGGAGACATACGGATACGCAGTATTTT
TRBJ2-1,TRBD1,TRBV6-1,-,CASSAGTGVLYEQFF,TGTGCCAGCAGTGCCGGGACAGGGGTCTTGTATGAGCAGTTCTTC
TRBJ1-1,-,TRBV27,many,CASSSVRSRGSENTEAFF,TGTGCCAGCAGTTCCGTGAGGTCCAGGGGCAGCGAGAACACTGAAGCTTTCTTT
TRBJ1-1,-,TRBV20-1,medium-sized,CSAREGNRANTEAFF,TGCAGTGCTAGGGAAGGGAACAGGGCGAACACTGAAGCTTTCTTT
TRBJ1-1,-,TRBV28,once,CASRESTGMNTEAFF,TGTGCCAGCAGAGAGAGTACGGGGATGAACACTGAAGCTTTCTTT
TRBJ2-1,-,TRBV2,few,CASSDTLWMGETNEQFF,TGTGCCAGCAGTGACACCCTTTGGATGGGCGAGACGAATGAGCAGTTCTTC
TRBJ1-2,-,TRBV20-1,-,CSASLTSTKVDGYTF,TGCAGTGCTAGCCTGACATCCACAAAAGTAGATGGCTACACCTTC
TRBJ1-4,-,TRBV7-8,many,CASSPGDLKEKLFF,TGTGCCAGCAGCCCAGGGGACTTGAAGGAAAAACTGTTTTTT
TRBJ1-2,-,TRBV5-4,-,CASSLADSNYGYTF,TGTGCCAGCAGCTTGGCGGACAGTAACTATGGCTACACCTTC
TRBJ1-5,-,TRBV15,few,CATSSLLTQPQHF,TGTGCCACCAGCTCACTTCTCACGCAGCCCCAGCATTTT